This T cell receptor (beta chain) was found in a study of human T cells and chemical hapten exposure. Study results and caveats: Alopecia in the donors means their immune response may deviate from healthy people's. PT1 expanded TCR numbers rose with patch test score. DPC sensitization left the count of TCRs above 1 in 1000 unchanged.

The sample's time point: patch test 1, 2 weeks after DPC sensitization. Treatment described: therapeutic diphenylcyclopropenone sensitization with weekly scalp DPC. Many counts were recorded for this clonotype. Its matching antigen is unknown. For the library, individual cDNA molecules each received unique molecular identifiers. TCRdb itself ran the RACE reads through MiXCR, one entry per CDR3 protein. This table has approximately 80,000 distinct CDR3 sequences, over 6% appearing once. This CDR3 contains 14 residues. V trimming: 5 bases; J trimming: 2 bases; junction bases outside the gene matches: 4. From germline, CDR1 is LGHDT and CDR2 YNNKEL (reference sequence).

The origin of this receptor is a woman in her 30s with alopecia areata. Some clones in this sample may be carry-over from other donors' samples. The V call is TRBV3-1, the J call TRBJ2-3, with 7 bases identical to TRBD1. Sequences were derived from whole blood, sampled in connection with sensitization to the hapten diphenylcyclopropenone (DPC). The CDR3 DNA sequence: TGTGCCAGCAGCAGGGGGCGGAACACAGATACGCAGTATTTT. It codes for CASSRGRNTDTQYF.